This entry features one T cell receptor (beta chain) sequence. No antigen is known for it. This sample stems from a study of long-term antiretroviral therapy in people with HIV. Study-wide context: Some samples came about a decade before the 2015 immediate-ART recommendation, and these were the earliest.

General study points: After ART, diversity increased yet remained lower than transplant donor controls. Narrower CDR3 length ranges marked HIV repertoires relative to controls.

Every donor contributed at least one pre-ART and at least two post-ART PBMC samples. Runs used v3.0 of the immunoSEQ assay and were done at survey level. Clones were read by immunoSEQ multiplex PCR, and TCRdb kept only the in-frame ones, dropping some. This repertoire shows 30,000 to 40,000 clones, approximately 85% found once; its top ten account for roughly 4%. CDR1 and CDR2 (germline): SGHRS, YFSETQ. The CDR3 runs to 13 residues. V dropped 0 bases and J dropped 9 bases, with 13 bases sitting between them. This TCR came from a young man with HIV. The sample here was unsorted PBMCs, taken about 3.3 years after starting antiretroviral therapy. The rearrangement joins TRBV5-1 to TRBJ2-7; D tentatively reads TRBD1 or TRBD2 (5 bases each). In nucleotides, the CDR3 is TGCGCCAGCAGCTTGGCCGAGGGGAGCTCGCAGTACTTC. Amino acid sequence: CASSLAEGSSQYF. The entire variable domain, with the rest obtained from reference TRBV5-1 and TRBJ2-7, is as follows: KAGVTQTPRYLIKTRGQQVTLSCSPISGHRSVSWYQQTPGQGLQFLFEYFSETQRNKGNFPGRFSGRQFSNSRSEMNVSTLELGDSALYLCASSLAEGSSQYFGPGTRLTVT.